The next 8 T cell receptor beta chains were all read from a single sample in a study of T cell responses to AZD1222 COVID-19 vaccine. Produced via immunoSEQ multiplex PCR; TCRdb's table is partial and in-frame only. The table shows 150,000 to 200,000 clones, with 90% to 95% occurring only once. This specimen was peripheral blood, taken on day 0 of AZD1222 vaccination. The receptors were sampled from an adult in good health.

V is TRBV29-1 and J is TRBJ1-2, with TRBD1 matching 8 bases. J gave up 4 bases and V 5 bases, and 9 bases lay outside the gene matches. Germline-derived CDR1 and CDR2 are SQVTM and ANQGSEA. This CDR3 contains 14 residues. CDR3 in amino acids: CSVRTGIDSYGYTF. For the CDR3, the DNA is TGCAGCGTTAGGACAGGGATCGACAGCTATGGCTACACCTTC. The full variable domain, its missing parts supplied by reference TRBV29-1 and TRBJ1-2, is SAVISQKPSRDICQRGTSLTIQCQVDSQVTMMFWYRQQPGQSLTLIATANQGSEATYESGFVIDKFPISRPNLTFSTLTVSNMSPEDSSIYLCSVRTGIDSYGYTFGSGTRLTVV.

The gene calls are TRBV7-2 and TRBJ2-7; 11 bases align to TRBD2. Germline V gene sequence: CDR1 SGHTA, CDR2 FQGNSA. V lost 2 bases and J lost 2; bases outside the gene matches: 5. This CDR3 spans 16 amino acids. CDR3 in amino acids: CASSLRGTSGAYEQYF. The CDR3 DNA sequence: TGTGCCAGCAGCTTAAGGGGGACTAGCGGAGCCTACGAGCAGTACTTC.

The CDR3 is CASSTTVGANQPQHF. The CDR3 nucleotides read TGTGCCAGTAGTACGACAGTGGGGGCCAATCAGCCCCAGCATTTT. The chain uses TRBV19 and TRBJ1-5, with a weak D call TRBD1 (6 bases). V was shortened by 4 bases and J by 3 bases, with 13 bases between the two germline ends. This CDR3 contains 15 residues. The germline gives CDR1 LNHDA, CDR2 SQIVND (reference sequence).

The chain recombines TRBV3-1 (or the pseudogene TRBV3-2) with TRBJ2-3; D remains ambiguous. CDR1 is LGHDT, CDR2 YNNKEL, per germline (reference sequence). V lost 4 bases, J lost 2 bases, and 7 bases lay in between. The CDR3 is made up of 13 amino acids. CDR3 in amino acids: CASSRFTTDTQYF. The DNA of the CDR3 is TGTGCCAGCAGCCGGTTTACCACAGATACGCAGTATTTT.

The V and J genes are TRBV10-2 and TRBJ2-3, with TRBD2 matching over 10 bases. Trimming cost V 8 bases and J 3 bases; bases outside gene matches: 5. The CDR3 consists of 14 residues. The germline CDR1 and CDR2 sequences are WSHSY and SAAADI. CDR3 in amino acids: CASLKAGGTDTQYF. CDR3 nucleotide sequence: TGCGCCAGCTTAAAAGCGGGAGGGACAGATACGCAGTATTTT.

J is TRBJ2-7 and V is TRBV4-1; maybe TRBD2 (7 bases). V lost 4 bases and J lost 4, with 14 bases in between. Germline values: CDR1 MGHRA, CDR2 YSYEKL. The CDR3 runs 14 residues. Here the CDR3 reads CASSPRGGGYEQYF. DNA for the CDR3: TGCGCCAGCAGCCCCCGAGGGGGGGGTTACGAGCAGTACTTC.

The chain is built from TRBV9 and TRBJ2-1; 7 bases are a match to TRBD1. Germline V gene sequence: CDR1 SGDLS, CDR2 YYNGEE. The junction had 14 bases not matched to a gene; V was cut back by 4 bases and J by 7 bases. The CDR3 covers 16 residues. The CDR3 here is CASSPRQGGIQNEQFF. The CDR3 nucleotides read TGTGCCAGCAGCCCTCGACAGGGTGGAATACAGAATGAGCAGTTCTTC. The full variable domain, in which reference TRBV9 and TRBJ2-1 provide the parts outside the CDR3, is DSGVTQTPKHLITATGQRVTLRCSPRSGDLSVYWYQQSLDQGLQFLIQYYNGEERAKGNILERFSAQQFPDLHSELNLSSLELGDSALYFCASSPRQGGIQNEQFFGPGTRLTVL.

The V call is TRBV2, the J call TRBJ1-3, with unresolved D. Trimming took off 6 bases at V and 0 bases at J, with 6 bases between the two ends. CDR3 length: 13 residues. Germline V CDR1 and CDR2: SNHLY, FYNNEI. The CDR3 DNA is TGTGCCAGCAGCACATCCTCTGGAAACACCATATATTTT. Translated, it gives CASSTSSGNTIYF.